The 16 T cell receptor beta chains in this list originate from one sample, sequenced in a study of CD8+CD57+ T cells in acquired aplastic anemia. Patients sequenced had flow cytometry evidence of CD8+CD57+ cell expansion. The use of genomic DNA as template underpinned the TCR beta VDJ and CDR3 profiling. MiXCR, run by TCRdb on the reads, gives a single entry per CDR3 protein. Among fewer than 200,000 distinct CDR3 sequences, approximately 48% were seen once, and the ten largest hold under 15%. Sequences were obtained from sorted CD4+, CD8+, or CD8+CD57+ T cells (not recorded which) from PBMCs. Receptors were obtained from a human donor with aplastic anemia.

About this clonotype itself: An end of the junction differs from the germline gene, which may be a read error. The chain has TRBV6-1 and TRBJ1-5, with 8 positions matching TRBD1. In germline, CDR1 is MNHNS, CDR2 SASEGT. The CDR3 is 14 residues long. CDR3 DNA: TGTTCCAGCAGTAAAGACAGGGGCGGTCAGCCCCAGCATTTT. It codes for CSSSKDRGGQPQHF.

The gene calls are TRBV30 and TRBJ1-2, with D possibly TRBD1 on 5 matching bases. In germline, CDR1 is GTSNPN, CDR2 SVGIG (reference sequence). Trimming took off 2 bases at V and 9 bases at J, with 25 bases between the two ends. The CDR3 is made up of 16 amino acids. CDR3: CAWSTTRGRAGLRYTF. The CDR3 DNA is TGTGCCTGGAGTACTACAAGGGGCAGGGCGGGTCTTCGCTACACCTTC. The full variable domain, rest sourced from reference TRBV30 and TRBJ1-2, is SQTIHQWPATLVQPVGSPLSLECTVEGTSNPNLYWYRQAAGRGLQLLFYSVGIGQISSEVPQNLSASRPQDRQFILSSKKLLLSDSGFYLCAWSTTRGRAGLRYTFGSGTRLTVV.

This clonotype was detected many times. This rearrangement joins TRBV5-8 to TRBJ1-1; 7 bases map to TRBD1. CDR1 is SGHTS and CDR2 is YDEGEE in the germline V gene. This CDR3 region has 15 residues. Trimming cost V 4 bases and J 3 bases; bases outside gene matches: 9. CDR3 amino acids: CASSLPRGQDTEAFF. Written as DNA, the CDR3 is TGTGCCAGCAGCCTTCCCCGCGGACAGGACACTGAAGCTTTCTTT.

The chain uses TRBV7-6 and TRBJ2-5, with TRBD1 matching over 9 bases. Trimming at V came to 4 bases and at J to 5 bases, leaving 14 bases not matched to a gene. The CDR3 is 17 residues long. Per germline, CDR1 SGHVS and CDR2 FNYEAQ. The CDR3: CASSSQSQGQGGETQYF. The CDR3 nucleotides read TGTGCCAGCAGCTCCCAGAGTCAGGGACAGGGAGGTGAGACCCAGTACTTC.

The rearrangement joins TRBV12-3 or TRBV12-4 to TRBJ1-1; no firm D call. Trimming took 6 bases from V and 7 from J, leaving 15 bases between them. The CDR3 totals 13 residues. CDR3 sequence (DNA): TGTGCCAGCAGCTTGGGCGAGGCGAGTGAAGCTTTCTTT. Translated: CASSLGEASEAFF.

This clonotype was observed a handful of times. The rearrangement uses TRBV6-5 and TRBJ1-1; a possible D gene is TRBD1 (6 bases). CDR1 and CDR2 from the germline V gene are MNHEY and SVGAGI. The CDR3 loop spans 14 amino acids. The V end was cut by 6 bases, the J end by 5 bases, with 16 bases between. The CDR3 region is CASRPPRGSTEAFF. In DNA, the CDR3 is TGTGCCAGCAGGCCTCCTAGGGGGAGTACTGAAGCTTTCTTT.

The V and J genes are TRBV10-3 and TRBJ2-1; TRBD2 is a possible D gene (7 bases). Per the germline V gene, CDR1 is ENHRY and CDR2 is SYGVKD. This CDR3 region has 15 residues. Trimming stripped 2 bases from V and 7 bases from J, with 15 bases between. The CDR3 loop reads CAISETAGEGNEQFF. CDR3 coding DNA: TGTGCCATCAGTGAGACGGCAGGGGAGGGGAATGAGCAGTTCTTC.

This clonotype occurred a few times. CDR3 DNA: TGTGCCAGCAGCTTAGTCTTGGTCGGGGAGCTGTTTTTT. Translating gives CASSLVLVGELFF. V and J are TRBV7-8 and TRBJ2-2; D unresolved. V was shortened by 1 base and J by 7 bases, with 7 bases between the two germline ends. The CDR3 sequence is 13 residues long. Germline loops: CDR1 SGHVS, CDR2 FQNEAQ.

In DNA form, the CDR3 reads TGCGCCAGCGCCCCCGTGAGCTCCTACGAGCAGTACTTC. Translation gives CASAPVSSYEQYF. The V and J genes are TRBV5-1 and TRBJ2-7; D not resolved. The CDR3 length is 13 residues. The V gene lost 7 bases and the J gene lost 0 bases, with 11 bases spanning the gap. CDR1 SGHRS and CDR2 YFSETQ come from the germline V gene.

A remark on this clonotype: This may be a read error: a much more frequent sequence differs by one nucleotide. V usage is TRBV5-4 and J usage is TRBJ2-5, with 8 bases matching TRBD2. Per germline, CDR1 SGHNT and CDR2 YYREEE (reference sequence). This CDR3 has 15 amino acids. Trimming at V came to 4 bases and at J to 5 bases, leaving 10 bases not matched to a gene. In DNA, the CDR3 is TGTGCCAGCAGCCTCGGGGGGGATGTGAGGGAGACCCAGTACTTC. Translation gives CASSLGGDVRETQYF.

The chain couples TRBV20-1 to TRBJ1-3; 8 nucleotides line up with TRBD1. The V gene's germline CDR1 is DFQATT and CDR2 SNEGSKA (reference sequence). V was pared by 5 bases and J by 4 bases, with 10 bases of the junction left unmatched. This CDR3 region has 15 residues. CDR3: CSAGPAGGKGNTIYF. The CDR3 DNA reads as TGCAGTGCTGGACCCGCAGGGGGCAAGGGAAACACCATATATTTT.

Worth noting for this clonotype: The missing conserved phenylalanine or tryptophan at the end of this CDR3 makes a read error likely. The chain couples TRBV5-4 to TRBJ2-7; tentative D call: TRBD1 (6 bases). The CDR3 contains 13 residues. V shed 0 bases and J shed 4 bases, with 8 bases lying between them. The germline V gene encodes CDR1 SGHNT and CDR2 YYREEE (reference sequence). Here the CDR3 DNA reads TGTGCCAGCAGCTTGGACAGGGTTTACGAGCAGTACCTC. Protein product: CASSLDRVYEQYL.

This clonotype occurred many times. J is TRBJ1-1 and V is TRBV9; D gene uncertain. Germline V gives CDR1 SGDLS, CDR2 YYNGEE. The CDR3 covers 12 residues. Trimming took 4 bases from V and 3 from J, leaving 7 bases between them. CDR3 sequence reads: CASSPRDTEAFF. CDR3 nucleotides: TGTGCCAGCAGCCCCCGTGACACTGAAGCTTTCTTT.

This clonotype was recorded a few times. The genes are TRBV2 and TRBJ2-7; D could derive from TRBD1 or TRBD2 (5 bases each). V gave up 6 bases and J gave up 8 bases, with 14 bases separating them. Germline lookup yields CDR1 SNHLY and CDR2 FYNNEI. The CDR3 consists of 12 residues. The CDR3 DNA sequence: TGTGCCAGCAGCGGGGCGAATAGCCAGCAGTACTTC. Translation gives CASSGANSQQYF.

Only a few counts were recorded for this clonotype. The chain links TRBV7-2 to TRBJ2-1; D uncertain. Trimming removed 7 bases at V and 12 bases at J, with 13 bases between. The CDR3 totals 11 residues. Germline loops: CDR1 SGHTA, CDR2 FQGNSA. CDR3 sequence: CASTTTGPQFF. As DNA, the CDR3 is TGTGCCAGCACGACCACCGGGCCGCAGTTCTTC.

This clonotype was detected once. This chain joins TRBV7-6 and TRBJ1-1; 12 positions agree with TRBD1. The trim removed 3 bases at V and 5 bases at J, leaving 4 bases unmatched. CDR1 SGHVS and CDR2 FNYEAQ come from the germline V gene. This CDR3 has 15 amino acids. The CDR3 reads CASSFRDRGRTEAFF. As DNA, the CDR3 is TGTGCCAGCAGCTTCCGGGACAGGGGGCGAACTGAAGCTTTCTTT.